The clone carrying this T cell receptor (beta chain) appeared a few times. Original processing methods: Reference gene primer amplification in the assay estimated nucleated cell counts. The table came from immunoSEQ multiplex PCR; TCRdb's copy has only in-frame clones and leaves some out. The V and J calls and clone size were taken over from that table, and D and trimming were inferred from the DNA. The sample has roughly 200,000 clones, approximately 91% seen once; the top ten hold approximately 5.6%. From germline, CDR1 is SNHLY and CDR2 FYNNEI. J gave up 4 bases and V 2 bases, and 6 bases lay outside the gene matches. This CDR3 comprises 15 residues. This sample is part of a study of blood T cell repertoires in COVID-19. The overall study: T cells, B-cell-depleted T cells, or PBMCs provided the cDNA or gDNA that served as material.

The source material was peripheral blood. This TCR derives from a woman aged 40-49 years who had recovered from COVID-19. The V and J genes are TRBV2 and TRBJ1-1; 8 bases fit TRBD1. CDR3 sequence (DNA): TGTGCCAGCAGTGAATCAACAGGGGGAAGCACTGAAGCTTTCTTT. As protein: CASSESTGGSTEAFF.